This T cell receptor beta chain comes out of a study of blood T cell repertoires in COVID-19. Germline assignment: CDR1 MGHRA and CDR2 YSYEKL. The CDR3 length is 17 residues. The V gene lost 4 bases and the J gene lost 0 bases, with 19 bases spanning the gap. Original handling: Cell counts per sample came from amplifying reference gene primers. TCRdb's copy holds only in-frame clones and misses some; the assay was immunoSEQ multiplex PCR. V and J calls and clone size are as listed in that table; D and trimming were resolved from the DNA. Here the sample spans approximately 130,000 clones, 85% being singletons.

This clonotype was obtained from a human donor in a cohort sampled during active COVID-19. V gene TRBV4-1 combines with J gene TRBJ2-7, with D possibly being TRBD2 (7 bases). Sequenced material: peripheral blood. CDR3 DNA: TGCGCCAGCAGCCCAACTCGCCGGGGGGACAACTCCTACGAGCAGTACTTC. Its protein product is CASSPTRRGDNSYEQYF.